This T cell receptor beta chain stems from a study of blood T cell repertoires in COVID-19. Looking at the study overall: The United States, Italy and Spain were the sources of the acute and convalescent COVID-19 samples. T cells, B-cell-depleted T cells, or PBMCs supplied cDNA or gDNA.

The germline V gene encodes CDR1 MNHEY and CDR2 SVGAGI. The V and J ends lost 0 bases and 4 bases, in that order; junction bases with no gene match: 2. The length of the CDR3 is 14 residues. Authors' data handling: Amplified reference gene primers provided the basis for estimating nucleated cell counts. Data came from immunoSEQ multiplex PCR; TCRdb stores just in-frame clones and leaves some out. Clonal size and the V and J genes are those of that table, whereas D and trimming came from the DNA. Of over 45,000 clones listed, approximately 83% were seen once; the top ten hold less than 75%. This clone was detected a few times.

The chain employs TRBV6-5 and TRBJ2-7, with TRBD2 matching 8 bases. This receptor was taken from a man aged 65 to 79 with acute or convalescent COVID-19. The sequenced sample consisted of peripheral blood. CDR3 loop: CASSYSRGGYEQYF. CDR3 nucleotide sequence: TGTGCCAGCAGTTACTCACGGGGGGGGTACGAGCAGTACTTC.